Detailed here is one T cell receptor beta chain. The antigen is not known. The time point was: pre-treatment sample, taken before nivolumab and TIL therapy. Patients were adults with stage 4 NSCLC. This entry is derived from a study of TIL therapy for anti-PD-1-resistant metastatic lung cancer. On the study more broadly: Tumors carried a median about 1.4 non-synonymous mutations per megabase.

Germline-derived CDR1 and CDR2 are LGHDT and YNNKEL (reference sequence). The CDR3 extends over 13 amino acids. V lost 7 bases, J lost 5 bases, and 4 bases stayed unmatched. Sequencing used immunoSEQ v3. Repertoires were generated with immunoSEQ multiplex PCR, while TCRdb's copy carries only in-frame clones and drops some. The sample has around 20,000 clones, roughly 79% seen once. Study-level findings and limits: TIL clonotype persistence in blood showed no apparent association with response.

This rearrangement joins TRBV3-1 (or the pseudogene TRBV3-2) to TRBJ2-3; 9 nucleotides match TRBD2. This TCR was recovered from a person aged 25 to 80 with non-small cell lung cancer. The material was blood, obtained at baseline. The CDR3 protein is CASNSGGRDTQYF. CDR3 DNA: TGTGCCAGCAACAGCGGGGGGAGAGATACGCAGTATTTT.